The present T cell receptor (beta chain) was sequenced within a study of blood T cell repertoires in COVID-19. Across the study: Samples taken during acute and convalescent COVID-19 were collected in the United States, Italy and Spain. The cDNA or gDNA used as material had been derived from T cells, B-cell-depleted T cells, or PBMCs.

How the authors handled the data: Amplifying reference gene primers gave estimates of nucleated cell counts. Measured with immunoSEQ multiplex PCR; TCRdb has only the in-frame clones, and not every one. V and J calls and clone size follow that table, whereas D and trimming were derived from the DNA. The sample yields about 200,000 clones, 75% to 85% seen once. Germline trimming cut 4 bases from V and 2 bases from J; bases unmatched to any gene: 1. The CDR3 extends over 13 amino acids. Looked up from germline, CDR1 is SGHRS and CDR2 is YFSETQ. The receptor was isolated from a human donor in a cohort sampled during active COVID-19. The sequenced material came from peripheral blood. The rearrangement joins TRBV5-1 to TRBJ2-3, with 7 nucleotides matching TRBD1. The chain's CDR3 is CASSQGVTDTQYF. The CDR3 DNA is TGCGCCAGCAGCCAGGGGGTCACAGATACGCAGTATTTT.